This TCR beta chain was profiled in a study of OX40 agonist ivuxolimab in advanced cancers. On the study more broadly: The dose-escalation group included hepatocellular carcinoma, melanoma, renal cell carcinoma and head and neck cancer.

Points on this clone: Its antigen is still unknown.

Trimming took 0 bases from V and 5 from J, leaving 7 bases between them. Germline lookup yields CDR1 LGHNA and CDR2 YNFKEQ. The CDR3 sequence is 13 residues long. General study points: The work left the antigen specificity of expanded peripheral T cells undetermined.

Sequencing was performed with immunoSEQ multiplex PCR; in TCRdb, only in-frame clones are kept and a portion is missing. Of 100,000 to 130,000 clones listed, 80% to 95% are singletons. The TCR was taken from an adult with an advanced solid tumor such as melanoma, head and neck, liver or kidney cancer. The chain uses TRBV4-2 and TRBJ1-1; D gene uncertain. This specimen was CD4+ or CD8+ T cells sorted from blood, taken in a trial of the OX40 agonist ivuxolimab. The DNA for the CDR3 is TGTGCCAGCAGCCAAGATGATGGGACTGAAGCTTTCTTT. Translating it yields CASSQDDGTEAFF.